The entry that follows covers one T cell receptor (beta chain) sequence. The data stem from a study of T cell responses to AZD1222 COVID-19 vaccine. Assay: immunoSEQ multiplex PCR; the TCRdb copy retains only in-frame clones and omits some. The profile covers roughly 50,000 clones, with roughly nine tenths appearing a single time and 2% taken by the ten largest. The source of this sequence is an adult in good health. The sequencing here drew on peripheral blood, taken on day 0 of AZD1222 vaccination.

Here the CDR3 DNA reads TGTGCCAGCAGCCGAGGGAGGGGTTACGAGCAGTACTTC. This sequence encodes CASSRGRGYEQYF. The V and J genes are TRBV3-1 (or the pseudogene TRBV3-2) and TRBJ2-7, with TRBD2 identical over 7 bases. CDR3 length: 13 amino acids. V dropped 4 bases and J dropped 4; count of bases not matched to a gene: 4. Germline CDR1 LGHDT, CDR2 YNNKEL (reference sequence).